The 20 T cell receptor beta chains listed next were all sequenced from one sample in a study of STAT5B mutations in CD4+ large granular lymphocyte leukemia. Profiling relied on immunoSEQ multiplex PCR, and the TCRdb table lists in-frame clones only, not all of them. Here the sample spans fewer than 35,000 clones, 69% being singletons. The sequenced sample was CD4+ T cells from blood buffy coats. These receptors all come from a human donor in good health.

The chain recombines TRBV4-3 with TRBJ1-5, with D maybe TRBD1 (5 bases). The CDR3 covers 15 residues. The germline V gene encodes CDR1 LGHNA and CDR2 YSLEER. V was shortened by 4 bases and J by 6 bases, with 16 bases between the two germline ends. Here the CDR3 reads CASSRSRTLTQPQHF. CDR3 bases: TGCGCCAGCAGCCGGAGTAGGACACTCACTCAGCCCCAGCATTTT.

The sample holds a few counts of this clone. J is TRBJ1-4 and V is TRBV28; maybe TRBD1 (6 bases). The CDR3 has 14 amino acids. Germline CDR1 reads MDHEN; CDR2 reads SYDVKM. V gave up 10 bases and J gave up 3 bases, with 15 bases separating them. CDR3 in DNA: TGTGCCATCACCACAGGGATGGCTAATGAAAAACTGTTTTTT. Protein: CAITTGMANEKLFF.

The chain has TRBV9 and TRBJ2-7; 10 nucleotides line up with TRBD2. In germline, CDR1 is SGDLS, CDR2 YYNGEE. Trimming removed 2 bases from V and 4 bases from J; junction bases left unmatched: 9. This CDR3 has 16 residues. CDR3 nucleotide sequence: TGTGCCAGCAGCGTGACGCCTAGCGGGGGCGTTTACGAGCAGTACTTC. Translating it yields CASSVTPSGGVYEQYF. The full variable domain, completed using reference TRBV9 and TRBJ2-7, is DSGVTQTPKHLITATGQRVTLRCSPRSGDLSVYWYQQSLDQGLQFLIQYYNGEERAKGNILERFSAQQFPDLHSELNLSSLELGDSALYFCASSVTPSGGVYEQYFGPGTRLTVT.

The chain couples TRBV7-2 to TRBJ1-1; 10 nucleotides line up with TRBD1. Germline V gene sequence: CDR1 SGHTA, CDR2 FQGNSA. The CDR3 is 16 residues long. With V trimmed by 7 bases and J by 1 base, 9 bases remained unmatched. The CDR3 reads CASTKLGQGWNTEAFF. CDR3 coding DNA: TGTGCCAGCACCAAGCTGGGACAGGGGTGGAACACTGAAGCTTTCTTT.

The rearrangement joins TRBV4-3 to TRBJ2-3; TRBD1 is a possible D gene (5 bases). CDR1 and CDR2 (germline): LGHNA, YSLEER. Trimming cost V 0 bases and J 1 base, with 14 bases left between them. The CDR3 is 17 amino acids. CDR3 nucleotide sequence: TGCGCCAGCAGCCAAGATAGCAGGGCGGCGGGCACAGATACGCAGTATTTT. The encoded protein is CASSQDSRAAGTDTQYF.

V is TRBV6-1 and J is TRBJ2-5; D perhaps matches TRBD1 (6 bases). Germline values: CDR1 MNHNS, CDR2 SASEGT. Trimming stripped 8 bases from V and 0 bases from J, with 13 bases between. CDR3 size: 14 residues. In DNA, the CDR3 is TGTGCCAGCGGGGTTGGACAGTACCAAGAGACCCAGTACTTC. Protein sequence: CASGVGQYQETQYF.

This clone was seen a few times. The chain combines TRBV2 with TRBJ2-7; tentative D call: TRBD2 (6 bases). Trimming shortened V by 8 bases and J by 4 bases, and 15 bases separated the two germline ends. Germline CDR1 SNHLY, CDR2 FYNNEI. This CDR3 is built from 13 residues. The CDR3 region is CASGGQGNYEQYF. The CDR3 DNA reads as TGTGCCAGCGGAGGGCAGGGTAATTACGAGCAGTACTTC.

V and J are TRBV2 and TRBJ2-7; D is possibly TRBD2 (5 bases). Germline loops: CDR1 SNHLY, CDR2 FYNNEI. CDR3 length equals 12 residues. The ends were cut back, 7 bases at V and 5 bases at J, with 12 bases in the middle. CDR3 sequence (DNA): TGTGCCAGCACCTCGTCGGGGAACGAGCAGTACTTC. It specifies CASTSSGNEQYF.

The chain links TRBV7-9 to TRBJ2-7, with no clear D. CDR3 length equals 15 residues. Germline lookup yields CDR1 SEHNR and CDR2 FQNEAQ (reference sequence). V lost 4 bases to trimming and J lost 8 bases, with 21 bases between them. The CDR3, as DNA: TGTGCCAGCAGCTCCCGATCTGACCTCCTCGGCCAGCAGTACTTC. Translation: CASSSRSDLLGQQYF.

The V and J genes are TRBV6-6 and TRBJ1-5; possible D gene TRBD1, 6 bases. This CDR3 spans 16 amino acids. Germline-derived CDR1 and CDR2 are MNHNY and SVGAGI (reference sequence). V was pared by 5 bases and J by 0 bases, with 14 bases between. The CDR3 DNA reads TGTGCCAGCAGTCTGGGAGGGGGGAATAGCAATCAGCCCCAGCATTTT. Its translation: CASSLGGGNSNQPQHF.

The V call is TRBV10-3, the J call TRBJ1-2; D may be TRBD1 (5 bases). This CDR3 has 14 residues. Trimming pared 2 bases from V and 1 base from J, leaving 8 bases between. Germline lookup yields CDR1 ENHRY and CDR2 SYGVKD. Written as DNA, the CDR3 is TGTGCCATCAGTGAGCGGGGACTTAACTATGGCTACACCTTC. Protein product: CAISERGLNYGYTF.

This chain connects TRBV14 to TRBJ2-3, with a tentative D call TRBD2 (7 bases). V gave up 1 base and J gave up 2 bases, with 13 bases separating them. Looked up from germline, CDR1 is SGHDN and CDR2 is FVKESK. This CDR3 is built from 16 residues. The CDR3 protein is CASSQGGGGVTDTQYF. CDR3 nucleotides: TGTGCCAGCAGCCAAGGGGGCGGGGGCGTCACAGATACGCAGTATTTT.

The chain joins TRBV6-5 to TRBJ2-3; TRBD2 aligns across 7 bases. The V gene end was trimmed by 6 bases and the J gene end by 1 base; junction bases not matched to a gene: 4. CDR1 and CDR2 from the germline V gene are MNHEY and SVGAGI. The CDR3 runs 14 residues. The CDR3 spells CASRPSGGTDTQYF. The CDR3 DNA is TGTGCCAGCAGGCCAAGCGGGGGCACAGATACGCAGTATTTT.

Only a few counts were recorded for this clone. The chain carries TRBV19 and TRBJ1-4, with a weak D call TRBD1 (5 bases). Deletions cut 4 bases from V and 1 base from J, with 16 bases between. The germline CDR1 and CDR2 sequences are LNHDA and SQIVND (reference sequence). This CDR3 is built from 17 residues. Here the CDR3 DNA reads TGTGCCAGTAGTAACCCTGGGGACTCGAGAACTAATGAAAAACTGTTTTTT. It is translated as CASSNPGDSRTNEKLFF.

This chain links TRBV5-1 with TRBJ2-3; TRBD1 agrees at 9 bases. The CDR3 has 15 amino acids. Germline V gives CDR1 SGHRS, CDR2 YFSETQ. V was clipped by 3 bases and J by 5 bases; unmatched bases: 7. The DNA for the CDR3 is TGCGCCAGCAGCTGGACAGGGGTCTTTGGAGATACGCAGTATTTT. It yields the protein CASSWTGVFGDTQYF.

The rearrangement uses TRBV29-1 and TRBJ1-4, with 10 nucleotides matching TRBD1. The CDR3 consists of 13 residues. In germline, CDR1 is SQVTM, CDR2 ANQGSEA. The V and J ends lost 7 bases and 5 bases, in that order; junction bases with no gene match: 4. The CDR3 DNA reads TGCAGCGCCCGGGACAGGGGAAATGAAAAACTGTTTTTT. This gives the protein CSARDRGNEKLFF.

The V gene is TRBV6-6, the J gene TRBJ1-1; D might be TRBD1 (6 bases). This CDR3 comprises 15 residues. The V end was cut by 6 bases, the J end by 5 bases, with 19 bases between. In germline, CDR1 is MNHNY, CDR2 SVGAGI (reference sequence). CDR3 loop: CASSTPGGRGTEAFF. The CDR3 nucleotides read TGTGCCAGCAGCACACCCGGGGGGCGCGGGACTGAAGCTTTCTTT.

The count of this clone is one. At one end the junction does not follow the germline gene, possibly because of a read error. The genes are TRBV9 and TRBJ2-7; tentative D call: TRBD1 (6 bases). The length of the CDR3 is 11 residues. Germline CDR1 is SGDLS and CDR2 is YYNGEE. The CDR3 coding sequence is TGTGCCAGCAGCGTAGAGAGAGGGGGTAAGTTC. Its protein product is CASSVERGGKF. Using reference TRBV9 and TRBJ2-7 for the parts outside the CDR3, the full variable domain is DSGVTQTPKHLITATGQRVTLRCSPRSGDLSVYWYQQSLDQGLQFLIQYYNGEERAKGNILERFSAQQFPDLHSELNLSSLELGDSALYFCASSVERGGKFGPGTRLTVT.

The sample holds a few counts of this clone. The chain carries TRBV7-6 and TRBJ1-1; TRBD1 might be the D (5 bases). The CDR3 has 16 amino acids. The V gene lost 11 bases and the J gene lost 0 bases, with 22 bases spanning the gap. The germline CDR1 and CDR2 sequences are SGHVS and FNYEAQ. This CDR3 reads CASSPGTGSMNTEAFF. CDR3 nucleotide sequence: TGTGCCTCAAGCCCTGGGACCGGCAGCATGAACACTGAAGCTTTCTTT.

The V and J genes are TRBV5-1 and TRBJ1-2; TRBD1 matches at 7 bases. The germline CDR1 and CDR2 sequences are SGHRS and YFSETQ. Trimming took 4 bases from V and 4 from J; bases not matched to a gene: 7. The CDR3 loop spans 14 amino acids. CDR3 bases: TGCGCCAGCAGCCCAGGGACAGCCGGCTATGGCTACACCTTC. This sequence encodes CASSPGTAGYGYTF.